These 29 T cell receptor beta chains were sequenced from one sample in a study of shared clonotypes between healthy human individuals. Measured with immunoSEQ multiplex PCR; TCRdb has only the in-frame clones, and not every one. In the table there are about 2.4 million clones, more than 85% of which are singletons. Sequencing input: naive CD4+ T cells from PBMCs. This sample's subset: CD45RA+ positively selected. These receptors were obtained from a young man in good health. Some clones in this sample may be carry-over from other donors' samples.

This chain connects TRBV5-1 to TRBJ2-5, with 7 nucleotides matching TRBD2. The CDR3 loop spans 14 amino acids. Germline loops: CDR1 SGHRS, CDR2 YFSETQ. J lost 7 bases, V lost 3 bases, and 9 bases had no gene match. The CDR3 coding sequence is TGCGCCAGCAGCTCTGGACTAGAGGTGGGGACCCAGTACTTC. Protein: CASSSGLEVGTQYF. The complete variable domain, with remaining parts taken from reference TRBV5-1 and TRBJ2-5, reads KAGVTQTPRYLIKTRGQQVTLSCSPISGHRSVSWYQQTPGQGLQFLFEYFSETQRNKGNFPGRFSGRQFSNSRSEMNVSTLELGDSALYLCASSSGLEVGTQYFGPGTRLLVL.

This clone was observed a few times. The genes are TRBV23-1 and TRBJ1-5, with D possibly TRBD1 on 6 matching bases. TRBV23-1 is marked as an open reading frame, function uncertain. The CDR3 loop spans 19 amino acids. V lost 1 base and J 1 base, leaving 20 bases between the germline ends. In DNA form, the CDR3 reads TGCGCCAGCAGTCAATTAGGGGGTATGGGGGGCACGAGCAATCAGCCCCAGCATTTT. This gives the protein CASSQLGGMGGTSNQPQHF.

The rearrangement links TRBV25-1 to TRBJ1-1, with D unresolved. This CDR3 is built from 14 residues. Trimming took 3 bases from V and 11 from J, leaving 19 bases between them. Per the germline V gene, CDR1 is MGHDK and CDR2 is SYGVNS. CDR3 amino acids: CASSDSRSPLWAFF. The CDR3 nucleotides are TGTGCCAGCAGTGATAGCAGGAGCCCCCTTTGGGCTTTCTTT.

CDR3 in amino acids: CASSSSTGTDTQYF. The CDR3 nucleotides are TGTGCCAGCAGCTCATCTACTGGGACAGATACGCAGTATTTT. The rearrangement links TRBV7-2 to TRBJ2-3; no clear D gene. The V gene lost 4 bases and the J gene lost 3 bases, with 11 bases spanning the gap. The CDR3 contains 14 residues. Germline CDR1 and CDR2: SGHTA and FQGNSA.

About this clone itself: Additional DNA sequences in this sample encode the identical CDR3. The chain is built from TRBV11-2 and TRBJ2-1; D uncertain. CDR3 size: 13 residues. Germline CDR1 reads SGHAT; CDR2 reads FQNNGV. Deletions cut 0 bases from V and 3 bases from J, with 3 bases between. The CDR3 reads CASSLDGYNEQFF. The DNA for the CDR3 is TGTGCCAGCAGCTTAGATGGCTACAATGAGCAGTTCTTC. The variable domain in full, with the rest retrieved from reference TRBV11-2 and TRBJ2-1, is EAGVAQSPRYKIIEKRQSVAFWCNPISGHATLYWYQQILGQGPKLLIQFQNNGVVDDSQLPKDRFSAERLKGVDSTLKIQPAKLEDSAVYLCASSLDGYNEQFFGPGTRLTVL.

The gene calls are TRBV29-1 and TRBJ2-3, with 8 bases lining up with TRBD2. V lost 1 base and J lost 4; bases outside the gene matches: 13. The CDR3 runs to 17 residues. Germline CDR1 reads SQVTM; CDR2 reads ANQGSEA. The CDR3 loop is CSVEGVTRAGGADTQYF. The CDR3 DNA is TGCAGCGTTGAAGGGGTTACACGGGCGGGAGGAGCAGATACGCAGTATTTT.

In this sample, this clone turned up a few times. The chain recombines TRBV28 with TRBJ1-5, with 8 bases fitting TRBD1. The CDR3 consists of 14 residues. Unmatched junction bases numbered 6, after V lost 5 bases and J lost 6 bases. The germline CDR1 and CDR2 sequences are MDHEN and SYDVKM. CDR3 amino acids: CASSVGQASQPQHF. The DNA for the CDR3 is TGTGCCAGCAGTGTGGGACAGGCGAGTCAGCCCCAGCATTTT.

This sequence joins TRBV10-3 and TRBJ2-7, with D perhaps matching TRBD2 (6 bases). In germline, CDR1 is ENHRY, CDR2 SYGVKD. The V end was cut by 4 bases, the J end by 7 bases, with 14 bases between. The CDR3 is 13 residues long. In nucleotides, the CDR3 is TGTGCCATCAGTGTAGCGGACCCAGGGGAGCAGTACTTC. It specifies CAISVADPGEQYF.

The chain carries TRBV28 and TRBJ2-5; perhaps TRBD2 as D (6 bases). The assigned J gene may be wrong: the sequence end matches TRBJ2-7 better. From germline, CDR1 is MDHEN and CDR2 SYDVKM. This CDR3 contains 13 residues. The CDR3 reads CASHPTSLHEQYF. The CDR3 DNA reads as TGTGCCAGCCACCCGACTAGTCTCCACGAGCAGTACTTC.

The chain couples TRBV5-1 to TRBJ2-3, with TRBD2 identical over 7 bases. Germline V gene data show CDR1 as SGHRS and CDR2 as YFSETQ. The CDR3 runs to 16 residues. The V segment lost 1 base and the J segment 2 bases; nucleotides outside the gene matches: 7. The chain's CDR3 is CASSLTTSVPTDTQYF. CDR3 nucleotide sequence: TGCGCCAGCAGCTTGACAACTAGCGTCCCCACAGATACGCAGTATTTT.

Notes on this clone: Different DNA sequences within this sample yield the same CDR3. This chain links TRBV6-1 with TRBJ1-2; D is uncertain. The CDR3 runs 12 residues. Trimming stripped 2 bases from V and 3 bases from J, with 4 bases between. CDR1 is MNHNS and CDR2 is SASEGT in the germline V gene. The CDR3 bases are TGTGCCAGCAGTGAACGTGACTATGGCTACACCTTC. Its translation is CASSERDYGYTF.

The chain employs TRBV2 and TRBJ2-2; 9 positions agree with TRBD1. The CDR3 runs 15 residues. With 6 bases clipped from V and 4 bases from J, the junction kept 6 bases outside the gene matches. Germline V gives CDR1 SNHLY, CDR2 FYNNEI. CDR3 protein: CASRGQGFSTGELFF. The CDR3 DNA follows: TGTGCCAGCAGAGGACAGGGGTTTTCCACCGGGGAGCTGTTTTTT.

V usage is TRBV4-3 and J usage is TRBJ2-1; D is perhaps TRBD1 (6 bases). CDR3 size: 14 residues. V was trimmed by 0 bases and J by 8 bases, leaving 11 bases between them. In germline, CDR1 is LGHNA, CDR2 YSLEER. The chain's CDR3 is CASSQDTGMDEQFF. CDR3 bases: TGCGCCAGCAGCCAAGATACAGGGATGGATGAGCAGTTCTTC.

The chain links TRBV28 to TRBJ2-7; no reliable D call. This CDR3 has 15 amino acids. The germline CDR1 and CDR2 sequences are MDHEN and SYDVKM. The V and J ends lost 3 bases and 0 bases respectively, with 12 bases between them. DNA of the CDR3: TGTGCCAGCAGTTTTTTGGGCGGAAGCTCCTACGAGCAGTACTTC. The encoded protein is CASSFLGGSSYEQYF.

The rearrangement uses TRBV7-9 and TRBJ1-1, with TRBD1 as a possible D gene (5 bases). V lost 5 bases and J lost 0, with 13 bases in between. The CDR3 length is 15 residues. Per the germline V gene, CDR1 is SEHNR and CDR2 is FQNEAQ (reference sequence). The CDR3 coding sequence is TGTGCCAGCAGCGACCGGGGCCAGTTGAACACTGAAGCTTTCTTT. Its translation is CASSDRGQLNTEAFF.

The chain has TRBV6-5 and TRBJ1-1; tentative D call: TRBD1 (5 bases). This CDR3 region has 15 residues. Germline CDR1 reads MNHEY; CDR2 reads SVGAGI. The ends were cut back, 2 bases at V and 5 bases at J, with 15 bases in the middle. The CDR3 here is CASSYLLGGGTEAFF. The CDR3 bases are TGTGCCAGCAGTTACCTACTTGGCGGGGGGACTGAAGCTTTCTTT.

The CDR3: CASSYVGVETQYF. Here the CDR3 DNA reads TGTGCCAGCAGTTACGTCGGTGTAGAGACCCAGTACTTC. The chain couples TRBV6-5 to TRBJ2-5; D uncertain. The CDR3 has 13 residues. Germline-derived CDR1 and CDR2 are MNHEY and SVGAGI. Trimming removed 2 bases from V and 4 bases from J, with 8 bases in between.

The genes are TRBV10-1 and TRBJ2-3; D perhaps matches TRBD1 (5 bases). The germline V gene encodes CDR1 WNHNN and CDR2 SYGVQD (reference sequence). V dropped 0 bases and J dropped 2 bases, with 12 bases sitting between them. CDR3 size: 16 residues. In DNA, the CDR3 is TGCGCCAGCAGTGAGTCGAAAAGGGGCGCCACAGATACGCAGTATTTT. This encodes CASSESKRGATDTQYF.

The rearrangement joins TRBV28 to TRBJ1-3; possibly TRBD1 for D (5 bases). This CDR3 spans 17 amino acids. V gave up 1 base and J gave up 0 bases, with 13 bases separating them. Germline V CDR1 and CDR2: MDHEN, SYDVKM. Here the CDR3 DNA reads TGTGCCAGCAGTTTATTGGGGCAGGCCAGCTCTGGAAACACCATATATTTT. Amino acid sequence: CASSLLGQASSGNTIYF.

In nucleotides, the CDR3 is TGTGCCAGCAGTTATAGAAACACCATATATTTT. Translating gives CASSYRNTIYF. The chain is built from TRBV28 and TRBJ1-3, with D unresolved. Trimming removed 4 bases at V and 5 bases at J, with 3 bases between. Germline values: CDR1 MDHEN, CDR2 SYDVKM. This CDR3 spans 11 amino acids.

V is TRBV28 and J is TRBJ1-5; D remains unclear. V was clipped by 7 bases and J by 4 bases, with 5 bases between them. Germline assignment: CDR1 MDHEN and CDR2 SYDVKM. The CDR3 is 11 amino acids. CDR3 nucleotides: TGTGCCAGCATGGGTAATCAGCCCCAGCATTTT. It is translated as CASMGNQPQHF. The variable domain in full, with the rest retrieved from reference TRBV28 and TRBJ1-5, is DVKVTQSSRYLVKRTGEKVFLECVQDMDHENMFWYRQDPGLGLRLIYFSYDVKMKEKGDIPEGYSVSREKKERFSLILESASTNQTSMYLCASMGNQPQHFGDGTRLSIL.

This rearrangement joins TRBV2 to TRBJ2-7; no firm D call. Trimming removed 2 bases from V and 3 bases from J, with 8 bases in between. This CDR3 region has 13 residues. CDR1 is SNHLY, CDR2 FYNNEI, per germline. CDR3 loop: CASSEQARYEQYF. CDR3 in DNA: TGTGCCAGCAGTGAACAGGCCCGCTACGAGCAGTACTTC.

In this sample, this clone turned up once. The CDR3 region is CASSPDYTGDIQYF. The CDR3 nucleotides are TGTGCCAGCAGCCCTGACTACACGGGAGACATTCAGTACTTC. The chain has TRBV28 and TRBJ2-4; the D gene is possibly TRBD2 (6 bases). The germline V and J ends were trimmed by 6 bases and 8 bases, with 17 bases remaining between them. This CDR3 has 14 residues. CDR1 is MDHEN and CDR2 is SYDVKM in the germline V gene.

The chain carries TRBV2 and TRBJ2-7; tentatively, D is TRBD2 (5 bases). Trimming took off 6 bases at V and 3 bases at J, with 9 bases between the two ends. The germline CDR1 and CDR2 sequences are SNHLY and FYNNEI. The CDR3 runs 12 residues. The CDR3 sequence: CASRRLFYEQYF. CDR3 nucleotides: TGTGCCAGCAGGAGACTATTCTACGAGCAGTACTTC.

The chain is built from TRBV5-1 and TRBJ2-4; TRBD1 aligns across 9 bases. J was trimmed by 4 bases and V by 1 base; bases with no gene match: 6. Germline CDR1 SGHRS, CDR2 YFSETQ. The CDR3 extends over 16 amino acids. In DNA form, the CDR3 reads TGCGCCAGCAGCTTGACCGAGGGGACAGGGAAAAACATTCAGTACTTC. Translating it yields CASSLTEGTGKNIQYF.

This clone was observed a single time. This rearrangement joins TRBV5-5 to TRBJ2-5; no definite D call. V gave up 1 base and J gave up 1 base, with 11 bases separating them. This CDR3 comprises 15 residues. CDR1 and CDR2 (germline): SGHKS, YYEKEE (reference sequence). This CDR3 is CASSLSRTLQETQYF. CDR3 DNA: TGTGCCAGCAGCTTGTCCAGAACTCTCCAAGAGACCCAGTACTTC.

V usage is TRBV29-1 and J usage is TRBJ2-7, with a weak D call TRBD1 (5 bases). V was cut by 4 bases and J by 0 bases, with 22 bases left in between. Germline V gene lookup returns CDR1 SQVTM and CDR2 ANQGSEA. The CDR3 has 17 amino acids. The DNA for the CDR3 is TGCAGCGTTGCCTCGTCGAAGGGGTCGGGCAACTCCTACGAGCAGTACTTC. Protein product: CSVASSKGSGNSYEQYF.

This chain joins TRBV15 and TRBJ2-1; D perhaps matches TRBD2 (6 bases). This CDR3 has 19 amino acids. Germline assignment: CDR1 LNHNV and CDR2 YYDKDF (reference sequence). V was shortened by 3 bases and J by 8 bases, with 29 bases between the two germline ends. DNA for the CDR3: TGTGCCACCAGCAGGTGGGTAGAAGTAGGGCGGGAAGGTTCCCATGAGCAGTTCTTC. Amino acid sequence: CATSRWVEVGREGSHEQFF.

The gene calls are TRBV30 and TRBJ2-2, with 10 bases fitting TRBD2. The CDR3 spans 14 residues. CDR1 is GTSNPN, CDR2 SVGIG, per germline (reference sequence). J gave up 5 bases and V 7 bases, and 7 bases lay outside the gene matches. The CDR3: CALSSGRLTGELFF. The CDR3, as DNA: TGTGCCTTATCTAGCGGGAGATTAACCGGGGAGCTGTTTTTT.